This T cell receptor beta chain was retrieved from a study of T cell repertoires in cytomegalovirus infection. Looking at the study overall: From public TCR beta signatures came an indication of both CMV infection and matching HLA type.

This clonotype has a count of ten or more. Its antigen is unidentified. From germline, CDR1 is SGHTA and CDR2 FQGNSA. The CDR3 is made up of 15 amino acids. Trimming removed 4 bases from V and 4 bases from J; junction bases left unmatched: 9. TCRdb fed the reads into MiXCR, producing one record per CDR3 protein. The sample yields roughly 500,000 distinct CDR3 sequences, more than 15% seen once. Regarding the study as a whole: The cumulative frequency of public TCR beta families distinguished individuals who carried CMV together with the relevant HLA. Across the ex vivo response, the dominant clonotypes were HLA-C-restricted CMV-specific TCR beta clonotypes.

Sequencing input: CD8+ T cells from PBMCs. V usage is TRBV7-2 and J usage is TRBJ2-7; 8 bases agree with TRBD1. The source of this sequence is a human donor in good health (CMV status not recorded). Some clones in this sample may be carry-over from other donors' samples. CDR3 bases: TGTGCCAGCAGCTCCCATTGGGACAGGCGGTACGAGCAGTACTTC. Protein product: CASSSHWDRRYEQYF.